The present T cell receptor beta chain was sequenced within a study of blood T cell repertoires in COVID-19. Study in general: The samples span acute and convalescent COVID-19 from the United States, Italy and Spain.

Germline CDR1 and CDR2: SGHNT and YYREEE (reference sequence). The J segment lost 1 base and the V segment lost 4 bases, leaving 6 bases of the junction unmatched. The CDR3 spans 18 residues. Produced via immunoSEQ multiplex PCR; TCRdb's table is partial and in-frame only. The sample has about 110,000 clones, roughly 80% seen once. This clone has only one observation. The receptor was derived from a woman aged 60-75 years with acute or convalescent COVID-19. Sequencing was carried out using peripheral blood. V is TRBV5-4 and J is TRBJ2-6, with TRBD1 matching 12 bases. DNA for the CDR3: TGTGCCAGCAGCCACCGGGACAGGGGGCATTCTGGGGCCAACGTCCTGACTTTC. Protein sequence: CASSHRDRGHSGANVLTF. The complete variable domain, with remaining parts taken from reference TRBV5-4 and TRBJ2-6, reads ETGVTQSPTHLIKTRGQQVTLRCSSQSGHNTVSWYQQALGQGPQFIFQYYREEENGRGNFPPRFSGLQFPNYSSELNVNALELDDSALYLCASSHRDRGHSGANVLTFGAGSRLTVL.